Sequencing of this T cell receptor (beta chain) was carried out in a study of shared clonotypes between healthy human individuals. The study's findings and limits: The generation probabilities recorded for non-shared clonotypes fell below those of clonotypes shared by all four donors.

This CDR3 is built from 15 residues. Per germline, CDR1 SGDLS and CDR2 YYNGEE. The ends were cut back, 4 bases at V and 3 bases at J, with 16 bases in the middle. The repertoire was sequenced with immunoSEQ multiplex PCR; TCRdb's copy has only in-frame clones and lacks some. This sample has some 2 million clones; about 95% occur once, and the top ten carry around 1.1%. Terminally differentiated effector memory CD45RA+ cells were excluded from the naive CD8 cells, which were CD45RO-negative and positively selected for CCR7. Recent vaccinations or acute infections were absent in the healthy HIV-negative adult donors. About this clone: Its specificity is not known.

Input material: naive CD8+ T cells sorted from blood. This chain connects TRBV9 to TRBJ1-1; D gene unclear. The receptor was derived from a man younger than 30 in good health. The CDR3 reads CASSRRTERYTEAFF. In DNA, the CDR3 is TGTGCCAGCAGCAGACGAACAGAAAGATACACTGAAGCTTTCTTT.